This TCR beta chain comes out of a study of a mutant IDH1 vaccine in newly diagnosed glioma. Study in general: A roughly 62% male, approximately 40% female split and a mean age of roughly 37 years characterized treated patients. Antecedent treatment encompassed radiotherapy, temozolomide, or their combination; the majority received both.

V dropped 5 bases and J dropped 6 bases, with 20 bases sitting between them. The length of the CDR3 is 15 residues. Germline V CDR1 and CDR2: SEHNR, FQNEAQ (reference sequence). Time point indicated: week 23, last vaccination. Each dose delivered 300 ug of mutant IDH1 20-mer peptide subcutaneously with imiquimod. Here immunoSEQ multiplex PCR was the method, and the copy in TCRdb shows in-frame clones only, minus some. There are tens of thousands of clones in the sample; under 90% occur only once, and 6.2% lies in the top ten. Regarding this clone: As yet, its antigen is unknown.

Sequenced material: PBMCs, taken from a glioma patient whose treatment included an IDH1 peptide vaccine. The TCR originated in a man aged 35-49 years with glioma. The V and J genes are TRBV7-9 and TRBJ2-7; no clear D gene. CDR3 sequence (DNA): TGTGCCAGCAGCCCCCCCGGCCCTAACCTCGGCGAGCAGTACTTC. It translates to CASSPPGPNLGEQYF.